This T cell receptor (beta chain) was observed in a study of T cells after yellow fever vaccination. This clonotype occurred a few times. Trimming cost V 1 base and J 5 bases, with 15 bases left between them. CDR3 length equals 16 residues. Germline CDR1 and CDR2: LNHNV and YYDKDF (reference sequence). The TCR cDNA carried a universal primer site and UMIs from 5'RACE template switching. TCRdb reprocessed the 5' RACE reads with MiXCR, giving one entry per CDR3 protein. The table records 250,000 to 400,000 distinct CDR3 sequences, over 4% of them present only once. Specimen: PBMCs, collected 5 days after the yellow fever booster vaccination. This chain joins TRBV15 and TRBJ1-5, with D unclear. The TCR comes from a young man who received the YFV17D yellow fever vaccine. As DNA, the CDR3 is TGTGCCACCAGCAGAGTGCCCGGACGGACGGATCAGCCCCAGCATTTT. This translates into CATSRVPGRTDQPQHF.